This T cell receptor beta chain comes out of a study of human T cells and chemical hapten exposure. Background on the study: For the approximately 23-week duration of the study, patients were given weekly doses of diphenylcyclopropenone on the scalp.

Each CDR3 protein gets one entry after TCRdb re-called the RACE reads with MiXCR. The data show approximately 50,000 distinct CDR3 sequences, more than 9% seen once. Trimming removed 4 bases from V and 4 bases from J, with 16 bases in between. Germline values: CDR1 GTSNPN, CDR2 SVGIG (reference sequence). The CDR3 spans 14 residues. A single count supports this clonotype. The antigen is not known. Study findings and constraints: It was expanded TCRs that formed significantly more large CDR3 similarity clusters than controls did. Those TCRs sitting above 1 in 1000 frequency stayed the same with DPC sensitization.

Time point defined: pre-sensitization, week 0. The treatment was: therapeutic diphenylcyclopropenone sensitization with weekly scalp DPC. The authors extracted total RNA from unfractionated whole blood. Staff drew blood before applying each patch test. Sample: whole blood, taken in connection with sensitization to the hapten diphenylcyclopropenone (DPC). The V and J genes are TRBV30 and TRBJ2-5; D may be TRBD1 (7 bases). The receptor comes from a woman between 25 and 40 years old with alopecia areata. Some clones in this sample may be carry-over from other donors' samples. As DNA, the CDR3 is TGTGCCTGGAACCTCCAGGGGGGAGGAGAGACCCAGTACTTC. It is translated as CAWNLQGGGETQYF.